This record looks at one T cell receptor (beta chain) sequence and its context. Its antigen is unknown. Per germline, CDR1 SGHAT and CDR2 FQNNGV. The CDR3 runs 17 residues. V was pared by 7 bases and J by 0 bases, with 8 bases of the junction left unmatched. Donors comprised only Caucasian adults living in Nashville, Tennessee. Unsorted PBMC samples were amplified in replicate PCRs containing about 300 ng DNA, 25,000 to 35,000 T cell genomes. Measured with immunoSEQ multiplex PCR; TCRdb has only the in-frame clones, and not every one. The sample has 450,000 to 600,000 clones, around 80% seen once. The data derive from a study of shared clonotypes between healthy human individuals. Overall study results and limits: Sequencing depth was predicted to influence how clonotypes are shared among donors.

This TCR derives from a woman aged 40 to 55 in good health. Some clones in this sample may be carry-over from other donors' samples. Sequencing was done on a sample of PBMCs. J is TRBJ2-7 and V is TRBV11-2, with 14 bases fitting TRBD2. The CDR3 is CASTETSGRAGSYEQYF. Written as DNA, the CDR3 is TGTGCCAGCACCGAGACTAGCGGGAGGGCCGGCTCCTACGAGCAGTACTTC.